The 13 T cell receptor beta chains given below trace back to one sample, sequenced in a study of identical twins. MiXCR was run by TCRdb on the 5' RACE reads, yielding one entry per CDR3 protein. The sample records 250,000 or so distinct CDR3 sequences, roughly 7.5% being singletons. This sample also appeared in a second study, on yellow fever vaccine responses in identical twins.

The material sequenced was CD8+ T cells sorted from blood. Receptors were obtained from a woman younger than 35 in good health.

This clonotype has only a few counts. The chain recombines TRBV20-1 with TRBJ2-1; D remains unclear. Trimming removed 2 bases at V and 4 bases at J, with 6 bases between. The CDR3 is 12 residues long. Germline V gene sequence: CDR1 DFQATT, CDR2 SNEGSKA (reference sequence). The CDR3 region has the DNA TGCAGTGCTAGACCCCTTTACAATGAGCAGTTCTTC. Its translation: CSARPLYNEQFF.

The chain carries TRBV24-1 and TRBJ2-1, with 11 nucleotides matching TRBD2. Per germline, CDR1 KGHDR and CDR2 SFDVKD. This CDR3 comprises 13 residues. The J segment lost 8 bases and the V segment lost 10 bases, leaving 6 bases of the junction unmatched. The CDR3, as DNA: TGTGCCACTAGCGGGAGGGCCTTTGATGAGCAGTTCTTC. This sequence encodes CATSGRAFDEQFF.

This clonotype was detected a few times. The J gene is TRBJ1-1, the V gene TRBV6-1; no definite D call. Trimming pared 4 bases from V and 8 bases from J, leaving 17 bases between. This CDR3 contains 14 residues. Germline V gene sequence: CDR1 MNHNS, CDR2 SASEGT. The CDR3 region is CASSARGGRSEAFF. The CDR3 region has the DNA TGTGCCAGCAGTGCCCGGGGTGGACGGTCCGAAGCTTTCTTT.

This clonotype was seen ten or more times. The chain has TRBV20-1 and TRBJ1-5; a possible D gene is TRBD1 (6 bases). Germline assignment: CDR1 DFQATT and CDR2 SNEGSKA (reference sequence). V lost 0 bases and J lost 0, with 9 bases in between. The CDR3 totals 15 residues. Here the CDR3 reads CSARDPGASNQPQHF. CDR3 in DNA: TGCAGTGCTAGAGATCCGGGGGCTAGCAATCAGCCCCAGCATTTT.

In nucleotides, the CDR3 is TGTGCCAGCAGTCATACTAGCGGGGGGGCTTTTGGCACAGATACGCAGTATTTT. It is translated as CASSHTSGGAFGTDTQYF. The chain recombines TRBV12-3 or TRBV12-4 with TRBJ2-3; 13 bases fit TRBD2. CDR3 length equals 18 residues. The V segment lost 5 bases and the J segment 1 base; nucleotides outside the gene matches: 9.

This clonotype showed up just a few times. The chain combines TRBV20-1 with TRBJ2-7, with TRBD2 matching over 8 bases. Germline values: CDR1 DFQATT, CDR2 SNEGSKA (reference sequence). The V segment lost 0 bases and the J segment 4 bases; nucleotides outside the gene matches: 14. This CDR3 contains 17 residues. Here the CDR3 reads CSARDLGGAGDSYEQYF. As DNA, the CDR3 is TGCAGTGCTAGAGATCTCGGTGGAGCGGGAGACAGTTACGAGCAGTACTTC.

V gene TRBV2 combines with J gene TRBJ2-3; D might be TRBD1 (6 bases). Trimming stripped 3 bases from V and 6 bases from J, with 10 bases between. CDR3 length: 13 amino acids. Germline CDR1 reads SNHLY; CDR2 reads FYNNEI. CDR3 sequence reads: CASSDQGTDTQYF. The CDR3 bases are TGTGCCAGCAGTGACCAGGGGACGGATACGCAGTATTTT.

CDR3 nucleotides: TGTGCCAGCAGCTCGGACAGGGGGTACGAGCAGTACTTC. Translation: CASSSDRGYEQYF. The V gene is TRBV11-1, the J gene TRBJ2-7; 10 bases map to TRBD1. This CDR3 has 13 amino acids. The germline gives CDR1 SGHAT, CDR2 FQDESV (reference sequence). Trimming cost V 4 bases and J 4 bases; bases outside gene matches: 1.

This clonotype turned up a few times. V usage is TRBV28 and J usage is TRBJ2-4; 8 nucleotides align to TRBD1. The CDR3 runs to 17 residues. Germline CDR1 reads MDHEN; CDR2 reads SYDVKM. Trimming removed 3 bases from V and 0 bases from J; junction bases left unmatched: 7. Here the CDR3 reads CASSLGDRGIAKNIQYF. The CDR3 DNA follows: TGTGCCAGCAGTTTGGGAGACAGGGGTATAGCCAAAAACATTCAGTACTTC. Full variable domain (outside the CDR3, taken from reference TRBV28 and TRBJ2-4): DVKVTQSSRYLVKRTGEKVFLECVQDMDHENMFWYRQDPGLGLRLIYFSYDVKMKEKGDIPEGYSVSREKKERFSLILESASTNQTSMYLCASSLGDRGIAKNIQYFGAGTRLSVL.

This chain links TRBV11-2 with TRBJ2-2; D possibly matches TRBD1 or TRBD2 (5 bases each). Germline assignment: CDR1 SGHAT and CDR2 FQNNGV. CDR3 length: 15 residues. V was cut by 1 base and J by 4 bases, with 10 bases left in between. CDR3 in amino acids: CASSLAPGATGELFF. The DNA of the CDR3 is TGTGCCAGCAGCTTAGCCCCCGGGGCCACCGGGGAGCTGTTTTTT.

The table lists this clonotype with a few counts. The rearrangement uses TRBV7-8 and TRBJ2-7; tentatively, D is TRBD1 or TRBD2 (6 bases each). The ends were cut back, 5 bases at V and 1 base at J, with 15 bases in the middle. The V gene's germline CDR1 is SGHVS and CDR2 FQNEAQ. This CDR3 has 15 residues. As DNA, the CDR3 is TGTGCCAGCAGCAGGGGGGTGACTACGTCCTACGAGCAGTACTTC. It specifies CASSRGVTTSYEQYF.

This clonotype showed up just a few times. The chain recombines TRBV20-1 with TRBJ2-5, with 10 bases that match TRBD2. The CDR3 covers 15 residues. The V and J ends lost 6 bases and 0 bases, in that order; junction bases with no gene match: 7. The V gene's germline CDR1 is DFQATT and CDR2 SNEGSKA (reference sequence). This chain's CDR3 is CSAGLTSGDQETQYF. Written as DNA, the CDR3 is TGCAGTGCGGGACTCACTAGCGGGGACCAAGAGACCCAGTACTTC.

The chain uses TRBV29-1 and TRBJ2-1, with D possibly being TRBD1 (6 bases). Germline values: CDR1 SQVTM, CDR2 ANQGSEA. V was pared by 6 bases and J by 2 bases, with 14 bases between. CDR3 length: 14 amino acids. In DNA, the CDR3 is TGCAGCGTGCACGGACAGTCCACCTACAATGAGCAGTTCTTC. Translation: CSVHGQSTYNEQFF.